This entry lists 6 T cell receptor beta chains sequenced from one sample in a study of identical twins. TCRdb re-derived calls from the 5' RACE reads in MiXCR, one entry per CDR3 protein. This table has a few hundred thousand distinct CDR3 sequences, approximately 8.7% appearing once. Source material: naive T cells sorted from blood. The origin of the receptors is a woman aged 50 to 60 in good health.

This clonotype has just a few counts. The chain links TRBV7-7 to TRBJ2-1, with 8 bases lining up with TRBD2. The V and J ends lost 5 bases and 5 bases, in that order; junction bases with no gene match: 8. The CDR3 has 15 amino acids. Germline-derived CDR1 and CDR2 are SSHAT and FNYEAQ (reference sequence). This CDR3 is CASSPGLAINNEQFF. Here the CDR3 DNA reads TGTGCCAGCAGCCCCGGACTAGCAATAAACAATGAGCAGTTCTTC.

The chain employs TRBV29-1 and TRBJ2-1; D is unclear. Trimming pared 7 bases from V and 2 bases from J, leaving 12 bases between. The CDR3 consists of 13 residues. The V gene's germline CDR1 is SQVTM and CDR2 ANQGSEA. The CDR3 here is CSALGGAYNEQFF. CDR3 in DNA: TGCAGCGCCCTTGGCGGTGCCTACAATGAGCAGTTCTTC.

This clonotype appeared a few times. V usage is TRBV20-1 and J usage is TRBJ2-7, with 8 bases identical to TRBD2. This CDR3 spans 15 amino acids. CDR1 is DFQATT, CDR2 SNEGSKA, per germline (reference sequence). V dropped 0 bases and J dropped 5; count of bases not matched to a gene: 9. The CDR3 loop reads CSARDVSGGPHEQYF. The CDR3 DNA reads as TGCAGTGCTAGAGATGTGTCGGGAGGGCCCCACGAGCAGTACTTC.

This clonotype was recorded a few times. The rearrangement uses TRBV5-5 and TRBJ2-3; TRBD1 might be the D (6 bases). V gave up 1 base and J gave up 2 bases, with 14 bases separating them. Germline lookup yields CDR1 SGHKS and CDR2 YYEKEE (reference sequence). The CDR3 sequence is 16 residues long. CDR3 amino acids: CASSLSPTGSTDTQYF. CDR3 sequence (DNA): TGTGCCAGCAGCTTGAGCCCGACAGGTTCCACAGATACGCAGTATTTT.

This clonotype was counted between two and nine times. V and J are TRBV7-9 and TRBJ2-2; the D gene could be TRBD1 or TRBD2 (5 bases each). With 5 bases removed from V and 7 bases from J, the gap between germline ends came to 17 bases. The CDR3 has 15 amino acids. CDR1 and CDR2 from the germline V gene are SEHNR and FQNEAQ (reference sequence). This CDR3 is CASSPGPPGSGELFF. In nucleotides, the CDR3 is TGTGCCAGCAGCCCGGGGCCGCCTGGGAGCGGGGAGCTGTTTTTT.

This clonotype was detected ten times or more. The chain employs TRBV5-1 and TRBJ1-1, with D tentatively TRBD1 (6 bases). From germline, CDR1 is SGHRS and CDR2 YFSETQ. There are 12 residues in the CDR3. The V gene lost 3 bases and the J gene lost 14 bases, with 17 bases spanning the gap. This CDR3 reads CASSYLTGEAFF. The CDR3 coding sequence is TGCGCCAGCAGCTACCTGACAGGTGAGGCGTTCTTT.